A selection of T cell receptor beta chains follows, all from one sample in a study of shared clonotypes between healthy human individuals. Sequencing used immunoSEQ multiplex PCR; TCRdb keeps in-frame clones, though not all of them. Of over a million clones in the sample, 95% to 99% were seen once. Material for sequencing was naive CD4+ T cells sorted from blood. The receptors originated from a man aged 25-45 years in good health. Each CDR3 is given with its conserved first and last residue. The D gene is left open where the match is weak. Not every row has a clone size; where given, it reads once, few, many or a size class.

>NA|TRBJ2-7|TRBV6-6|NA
CASSYGRNSYEQYF
TGTGCCAGCAGTTATGGGCGGAACTCCTACGAGCAGTACTTC
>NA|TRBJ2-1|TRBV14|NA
CASSQGMWSYNEQFF
TGTGCCAGCAGCCAGGGGATGTGGTCCTACAATGAGCAGTTCTTC
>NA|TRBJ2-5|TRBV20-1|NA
CSASSPETQYF
TGCAGTGCTAGTTCGCCGGAGACCCAGTACTTC
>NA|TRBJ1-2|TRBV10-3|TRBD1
CAIRQGVDGYTF
TGTGCCATCAGACAGGGGGTAGACGGCTACACCTTC
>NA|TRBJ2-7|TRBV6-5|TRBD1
CASSPRDRGPSEQYF
TGTGCCAGCAGTCCCCGGGACAGGGGGCCCTCCGAGCAGTACTTC
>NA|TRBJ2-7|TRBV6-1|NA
CASSQYRALSYEQYF
TGTGCCAGCAGTCAGTACAGGGCCTTATCCTACGAGCAGTACTTC
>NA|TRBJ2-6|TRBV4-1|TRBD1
CASSQDPGQMSNVLTF
TGCGCCAGCAGCCAAGATCCGGGACAGATGTCCAACGTCCTGACTTTC
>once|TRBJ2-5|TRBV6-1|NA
CASSEVLEETQYF
TGTGCCAGCAGTGAAGTCTTAGAAGAGACCCAGTACTTC
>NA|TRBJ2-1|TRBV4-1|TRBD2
CASSQAAGVGNEQFF
TGCGCCAGCAGCCAAGCGGCGGGAGTGGGCAATGAGCAGTTCTTC
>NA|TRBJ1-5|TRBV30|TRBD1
CAWSAGTGNQPQHF
TGTGCCTGGTCCGCCGGGACAGGGAATCAGCCCCAGCATTTT
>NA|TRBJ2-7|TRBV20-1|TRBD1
CSAREPDRGVF
TGCAGTGCGAGGGAGCCGGACAGGGGCGTCTTC
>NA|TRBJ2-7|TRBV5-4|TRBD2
CASSIASGPFGEQYF
TGTGCCAGCAGCATAGCTAGCGGGCCTTTTGGCGAGCAGTACTTC
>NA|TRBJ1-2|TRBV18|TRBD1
CASSPRIQGADYGYTF
TGTGCCAGCTCACCGAGGATACAGGGGGCGGACTATGGCTACACCTTC
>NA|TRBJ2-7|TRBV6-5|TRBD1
CASSYSGTGGYEQYF
TGTGCCAGCAGTTACTCCGGGACAGGGGGGTACGAGCAGTACTTC
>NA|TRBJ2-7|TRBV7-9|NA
CASSFRYRDEQYF
TGTGCCAGCAGCTTTCGCTATAGGGACGAGCAGTACTTC
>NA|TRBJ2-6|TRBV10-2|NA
CASSEPPHSGANVLTF
TGCGCCAGCAGTGAACCCCCCCACTCTGGGGCCAACGTCCTGACTTTC
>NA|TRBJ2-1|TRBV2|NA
CASSSHRFGGTNEQFF
TGTGCCAGCAGTAGTCATCGTTTCGGGGGAACCAATGAGCAGTTCTTC
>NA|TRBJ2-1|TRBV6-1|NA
CASSFRGDYNEQFF
TGTGCCAGCAGTTTCAGGGGGGATTACAATGAGCAGTTCTTC
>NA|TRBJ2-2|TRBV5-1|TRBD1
CASSVLGQGLTGELFF
TGCGCCAGCAGCGTGCTGGGACAGGGGCTCACCGGGGAGCTGTTTTTT
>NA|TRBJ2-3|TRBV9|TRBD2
CASSGGASGSGTDTQYF
TGTGCCAGCAGCGGGGGTGCTAGCGGGAGCGGGACAGATACGCAGTATTTT
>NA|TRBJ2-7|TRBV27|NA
CASSLTGSGSYEQYF
TGTGCCAGCAGTTTAACCGGGAGCGGCTCCTACGAGCAGTACTTC
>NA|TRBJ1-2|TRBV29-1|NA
CSVEDTVRYGYTF
TGCAGCGTTGAAGACACAGTGCGGTATGGCTACACCTTC
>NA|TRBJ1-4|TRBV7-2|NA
CASSLERGGYEKLFF
TGTGCCAGCAGCTTAGAACGTGGGGGCTATGAAAAACTGTTTTTT
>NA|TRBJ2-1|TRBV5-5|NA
CASSLEHYNEQFF
TGTGCCAGCAGCTTGGAACACTACAATGAGCAGTTCTTC
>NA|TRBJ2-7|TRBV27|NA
CASGRDSRVGEQYF
TGTGCCAGCGGACGGGACTCCCGGGTGGGCGAGCAGTACTTC
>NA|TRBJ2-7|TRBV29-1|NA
CSVAEWDGSSYEQYF
TGCAGCGTTGCGGAGTGGGACGGGAGCTCCTACGAGCAGTACTTC
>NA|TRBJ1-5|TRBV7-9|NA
CASSSGSTPNQPQHF
TGTGCCAGCAGCTCGGGATCCACTCCGAATCAGCCCCAGCATTTT
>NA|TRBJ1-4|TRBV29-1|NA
CSVERRATNEKLFF
TGCAGCGTTGAACGGAGGGCAACTAATGAAAAACTGTTTTTT
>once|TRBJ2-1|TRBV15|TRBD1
CATSITGTGGRFF
TGTGCCACCAGCATCACCGGGACAGGGGGTCGGTTCTTC